This TCR beta chain was recorded in a study of blood T cell repertoires in COVID-19. This clone was detected a few times. As originally analysed: Nucleated cell counts were estimated from reference gene primer amplification. The assay was immunoSEQ multiplex PCR, and TCRdb's table has in-frame clones only and misses some. Clonal size and the V and J genes are those of that table, whereas D and trimming came from the DNA. The sample has 200,000 to 250,000 clones, approximately 85% seen once. The receptor comes from a woman in her sixties or seventies with COVID-19, enrolled during active disease. Sample: peripheral blood.

CDR3 coding DNA: TGTGCCAGCAGCTCCGGGACAGGGGTGAGCAATCAGCCCCAGCATTTT. Its protein is CASSSGTGVSNQPQHF. The chain links TRBV5-8 to TRBJ1-5; 10 nucleotides align to TRBD1. The V gene end was trimmed by 3 bases and the J gene end by 1 base; junction bases not matched to a gene: 4. The CDR3 is 16 amino acids. Germline lookup yields CDR1 SGHTS and CDR2 YDEGEE.